Each of the 7 T cell receptor beta chains below was sequenced from the same sample in a study of cytomegalovirus exposure and HLA in healthy donors (dated by TCRdb to 2016 to 2017). The library was made by the immunoSEQ multiplex PCR assay. For the multiplex PCR, a mixture combining 60 forward primers for TCR Vbeta segments and 13 reverse primers for TCR Jbeta segments was used. TCRdb obtained this table from immuneACCESS and retained in-frame rearrangements with V and J assigned. These tables miss some clones; where compared with another copy, unresolved V genes account for less than half of the shortfall, and the remainder is unexplained. In all, the sample holds 150,000 to 200,000 clones, and around 79% of those were seen once. The ten biggest clones cover more than 0.5% of the sample. The sample was PBMCs. All receptors derive from a woman aged 50 to 65 in good health and CMV-seronegative.

The rearrangement joins TRBV11-1 to TRBJ1-1; D is undetermined. Germline V lookup: CDR1 SGHAT, CDR2 FQDESV (reference sequence). This CDR3 is built from 14 residues. Trimming stripped 1 base from V and 6 bases from J, with 12 bases between. This CDR3 is CASSLVGRAAEAFF. In DNA, the CDR3 is TGTGCCAGCAGCTTAGTGGGGAGGGCAGCTGAAGCTTTCTTT.

This clone appeared a single time. This chain connects TRBV14 to TRBJ2-2; no reliable D call. The CDR3 is made up of 13 amino acids. The V gene lost 2 bases and the J gene lost 7 bases, with 8 bases spanning the gap. Germline-derived CDR1 and CDR2 are SGHDN and FVKESK. The CDR3 is CASSQQVDGELFF. The CDR3 coding sequence is TGTGCCAGCAGCCAACAGGTGGACGGGGAGCTGTTTTTT.

This clone was recorded once. The chain's CDR3 is CASSLTGGGETQYF. CDR3 nucleotides: TGTGCCAGCAGCCTGACAGGGGGCGGGGAGACCCAGTACTTC. The chain uses TRBV7-8 and TRBJ2-5, with TRBD1 identical over 10 bases. Losses at the gene ends were 5 bases for V and 5 bases for J; bases not matched to a gene: 5. CDR1 and CDR2 from the germline V gene are SGHVS and FQNEAQ. The CDR3 extends over 14 amino acids.

In its sample, this clone was seen a few times. The chain uses TRBV5-1 and TRBJ2-7, with 7 nucleotides matching TRBD1. In germline, CDR1 is SGHRS, CDR2 YFSETQ. The CDR3 length is 13 residues. V lost 0 bases to trimming and J lost 5 bases; unmatched junction nucleotides: 2. CDR3 coding DNA: TGCGCCAGCAGCTTGGGACAGGGCGACGAGCAGTACTTC. It specifies CASSLGQGDEQYF.

This chain connects TRBV28 to TRBJ1-3, with D unclear. Trimming took off 5 bases at V and 4 bases at J, with 12 bases between the two ends. CDR1 is MDHEN, CDR2 SYDVKM, per germline. The CDR3 runs 14 residues. Here the CDR3 reads CASSITTGGNTIYF. CDR3 nucleotide sequence: TGTGCCAGCAGTATTACGACGGGGGGAAACACCATATATTTT.

This chain connects TRBV11-2 to TRBJ1-1; 7 nucleotides agree with TRBD1. Germline CDR1 reads SGHAT; CDR2 reads FQNNGV. J lost 3 bases, V lost 4 bases, and 14 bases had no gene match. This CDR3 contains 17 residues. The CDR3 here is CASSSRAGGRRDTEAFF. CDR3 coding DNA: TGTGCCAGCAGCTCCCGAGCAGGGGGTAGGCGGGACACTGAAGCTTTCTTT. The variable domain in full, completed from reference TRBV11-2 and TRBJ1-1, reads EAGVAQSPRYKIIEKRQSVAFWCNPISGHATLYWYQQILGQGPKLLIQFQNNGVVDDSQLPKDRFSAERLKGVDSTLKIQPAKLEDSAVYLCASSSRAGGRRDTEAFFGQGTRLTVV.

The chain recombines TRBV10-3 with TRBJ1-5; D unclear. Germline V lookup: CDR1 ENHRY, CDR2 SYGVKD. The CDR3 is 13 residues long. With 3 bases removed from V and 7 bases from J, the gap between germline ends came to 10 bases. The CDR3 loop reads CAISDYRNQPQHF. The CDR3 DNA follows: TGTGCCATCAGTGATTACAGAAACCAGCCCCAGCATTTT.